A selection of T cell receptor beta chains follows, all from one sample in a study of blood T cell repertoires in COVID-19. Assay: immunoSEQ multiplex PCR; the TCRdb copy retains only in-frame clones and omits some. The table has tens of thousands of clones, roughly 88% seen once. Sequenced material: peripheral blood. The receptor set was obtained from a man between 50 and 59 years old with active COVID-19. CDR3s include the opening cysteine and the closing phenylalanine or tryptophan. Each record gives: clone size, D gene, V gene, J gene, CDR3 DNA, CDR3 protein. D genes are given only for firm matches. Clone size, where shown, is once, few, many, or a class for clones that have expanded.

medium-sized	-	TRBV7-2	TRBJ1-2	TGTGCCTTGGACCCCGGGGACTATGGCTACACCTTC	CALDPGDYGYTF
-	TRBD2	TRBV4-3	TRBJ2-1	TGCGCCAGCAGCCAAGAGAGCGGGGGGAATGAGCAGTTCTTC	CASSQESGGNEQFF
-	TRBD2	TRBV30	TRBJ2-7	TGTGCCTGGAGTGTACTGGGGCTAACTAGCGGGAAGCTCTACGAGCAGTACTTC	CAWSVLGLTSGKLYEQYF
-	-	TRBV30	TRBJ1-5	TGTGCCTGGAGCCTGACCTTGGGCTTAAATCAGCCCCAGCATTTT	CAWSLTLGLNQPQHF
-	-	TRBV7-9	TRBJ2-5	TGTGCCAGCAGCTTAGCCCAGACTTGGGAAGAGACCCAGTACTTC	CASSLAQTWEETQYF
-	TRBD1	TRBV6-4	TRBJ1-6	TGTGCCAGCAGTGATCAGACAGGGGACTCACCCCTCCACTTT	CASSDQTGDSPLHF
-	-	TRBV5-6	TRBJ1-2	TGTGCCAGCAGCTTGAGACAGGCTGGTGACTATGGCTACACCTTC	CASSLRQAGDYGYTF
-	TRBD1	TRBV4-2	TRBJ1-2	TGTGCCAGCAGCCATTCCGGGGACAGGGGTTCGTATGGCTACACCTTC	CASSHSGDRGSYGYTF
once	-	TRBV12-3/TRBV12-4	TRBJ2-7	TGTGCCAGCAGTTTAGGCGTTATCGGGCAGTACTTC	CASSLGVIGQYF
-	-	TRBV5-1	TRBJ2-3	TGCGCCAGCAGCTACTACGGGATCGGGGGCACAGATACGCAGTATTTT	CASSYYGIGGTDTQYF
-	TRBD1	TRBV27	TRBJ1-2	TGTGCCAGCAGACCCACGGAGCCGACAGGGGGATATGGCTACACCTTC	CASRPTEPTGGYGYTF
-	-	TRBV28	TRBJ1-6	TGTGCCAGCATCAGGGCACCCAGTATGAATTCACCCCTCCACTTT	CASIRAPSMNSPLHF
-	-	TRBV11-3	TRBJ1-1	TGTGCCAGCAGCTTTGGAGGGGAGAGGACTGAAGCTTTCTTT	CASSFGGERTEAFF
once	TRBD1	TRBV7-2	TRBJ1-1	TGTGCCAGCAGCGACAGGGGTCCTTCCACTGAAGCTTTCTTT	CASSDRGPSTEAFF
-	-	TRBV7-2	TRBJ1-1	TGTGCCAGCAGCTTTCGACAGGAAGGGACTGAAGCTTTCTTT	CASSFRQEGTEAFF
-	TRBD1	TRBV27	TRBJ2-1	TGTGCCAGCAGTCTAGACCGGGACAGGGGAGCTCACAATGAGCAGTTCTTC	CASSLDRDRGAHNEQFF
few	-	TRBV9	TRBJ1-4	TGTGCCAGCAGCGTAGGGTCAGGGGCAACTAATGAAAAACTGTTTTTT	CASSVGSGATNEKLFF
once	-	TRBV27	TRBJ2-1	TGTGCCAGCAGTATCCTAACAGGGTTTCCCGTCAATGAGCAGTTCTTC	CASSILTGFPVNEQFF
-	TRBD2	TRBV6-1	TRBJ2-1	TGTGCCAGCAGTGCCCCCGGGACTAGCGGGAGTAGGGAGCAGTTCTTC	CASSAPGTSGSREQFF
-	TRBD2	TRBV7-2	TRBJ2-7	TGTGCCAGCAGACCGGGACTAGCTAGCTACGAGCAGTACTTC	CASRPGLASYEQYF
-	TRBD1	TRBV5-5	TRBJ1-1	TGTGCCAGCAGCCAGGACAGGGCCACATCTGAAGCTTTCTTT	CASSQDRATSEAFF
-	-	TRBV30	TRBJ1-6	TGTGCCTGGAGGGGGGGAGGCGCCTATAATTCACCCCTCCACTTT	CAWRGGGAYNSPLHF
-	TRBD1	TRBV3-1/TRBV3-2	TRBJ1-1	TGTGCCAGCAGCCCAGCAGGGGGCGGGAACACTGAAGCTTTCTTT	CASSPAGGGNTEAFF
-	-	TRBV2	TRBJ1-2	TGTGCCAGCAGTGAAGCGCGGGGGGGCGGCTACACCTTC	CASSEARGGGYTF
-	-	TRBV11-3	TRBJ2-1	TGTGCCAGCAGCTTAGGACAGGGAGGCCCCCAGTTCTTC	CASSLGQGGPQFF
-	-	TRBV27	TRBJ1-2	TGTGCCAGCAGTTTAGGGGGGTACTATGGCTACACCTTC	CASSLGGYYGYTF
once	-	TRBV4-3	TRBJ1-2	TGCGCCAGCAGCCAAGATGGTCTTACCTTCGGGGGCTACACCTTC	CASSQDGLTFGGYTF
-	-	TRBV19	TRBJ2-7	TGTGCCAGTAGGCCTGGTTCCGGCTACGAGCAGTACTTC	CASRPGSGYEQYF
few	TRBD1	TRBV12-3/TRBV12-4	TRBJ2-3	TGTGCCAGCACCAGGGGGCTGGGAGATACGCAGTATTTT	CASTRGLGDTQYF
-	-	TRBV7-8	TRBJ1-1	TGTGCCAGCAGCCCAAATCACGGGAACACTGAAGCTTTCTTT	CASSPNHGNTEAFF
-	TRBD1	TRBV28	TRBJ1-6	TGTGCCAGCAGTCCGGGACAGGGTGGCTCACCCCTCCACTTT	CASSPGQGGSPLHF
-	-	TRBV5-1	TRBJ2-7	TGCGCCAGCAGCTTGGCCAAGCCCTACGAGCAGTACTTC	CASSLAKPYEQYF
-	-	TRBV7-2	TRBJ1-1	TGTGCCAGCAGCTTAGTCCAGATGAACACTGAAGCTTTCTTT	CASSLVQMNTEAFF
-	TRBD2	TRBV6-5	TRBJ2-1	TGTGCCAGCTGCCGGGGCGGGGGGGCCACTGAGCAGTTCTTC	CASCRGGGATEQFF
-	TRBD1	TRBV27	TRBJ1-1	TGTGCCAGCAGCCGACAGGGGGGCACTGAAGCTTTCTTT	CASSRQGGTEAFF
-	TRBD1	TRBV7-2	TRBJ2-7	TGTGCCAGCAGCCGGGACAGGGGCTCCTACGAGCAGTACTTC	CASSRDRGSYEQYF
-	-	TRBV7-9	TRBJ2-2	TGTGCCAGCAGATTACGGGGTTACACCGGGGAGCTGTTTTTT	CASRLRGYTGELFF
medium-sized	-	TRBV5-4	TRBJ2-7	TGTGCCAGCAGCTTTTCCCTAACAGCGACCCGGGGGAAGCAGTACTTC	CASSFSLTATRGKQYF
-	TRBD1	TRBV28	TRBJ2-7	TGTGCCAGCAGTCTGTATGGGACAGGGCAAATCGAGCAGTACTTC	CASSLYGTGQIEQYF
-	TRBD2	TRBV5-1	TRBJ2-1	TGCGCCAGCAGCCAGACTAGCGGGGGGGCCTTCTCCTACAATGAGCAGTTCTTC	CASSQTSGGAFSYNEQFF
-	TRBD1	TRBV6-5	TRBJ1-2	TGTGCCAGCGGACAGGTTTGGATGGATGGCTACACCTTC	CASGQVWMDGYTF
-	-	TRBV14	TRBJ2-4	TGTGCCAGCAGCCAGCTCAGATCTGGAACAGGAAACATTCAGTACTTC	CASSQLRSGTGNIQYF
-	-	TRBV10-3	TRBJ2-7	TGTGCCATCAGTGAGTCGCGATTGAGGTCCTCCTACGAGCAGTACTTC	CAISESRLRSSYEQYF
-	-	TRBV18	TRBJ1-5	TGTGCCAGCTCACCAAATCAGGGTAATCAGCCCCAGCATTTT	CASSPNQGNQPQHF
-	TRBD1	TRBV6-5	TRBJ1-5	TGTGCCAGCAGCACGGACAGGGGGTCCAATCAGCCCCAGCATTTT	CASSTDRGSNQPQHF
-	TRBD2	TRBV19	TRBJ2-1	TGTGCCAGTAGCTCCGCCCCAGCGGGAGTGAAACACAATGAGCAGTTCTTC	CASSSAPAGVKHNEQFF
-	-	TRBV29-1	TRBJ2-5	TGCAGCGTTGAAGGGGAGATCCAAGAGACCCAGTACTTC	CSVEGEIQETQYF